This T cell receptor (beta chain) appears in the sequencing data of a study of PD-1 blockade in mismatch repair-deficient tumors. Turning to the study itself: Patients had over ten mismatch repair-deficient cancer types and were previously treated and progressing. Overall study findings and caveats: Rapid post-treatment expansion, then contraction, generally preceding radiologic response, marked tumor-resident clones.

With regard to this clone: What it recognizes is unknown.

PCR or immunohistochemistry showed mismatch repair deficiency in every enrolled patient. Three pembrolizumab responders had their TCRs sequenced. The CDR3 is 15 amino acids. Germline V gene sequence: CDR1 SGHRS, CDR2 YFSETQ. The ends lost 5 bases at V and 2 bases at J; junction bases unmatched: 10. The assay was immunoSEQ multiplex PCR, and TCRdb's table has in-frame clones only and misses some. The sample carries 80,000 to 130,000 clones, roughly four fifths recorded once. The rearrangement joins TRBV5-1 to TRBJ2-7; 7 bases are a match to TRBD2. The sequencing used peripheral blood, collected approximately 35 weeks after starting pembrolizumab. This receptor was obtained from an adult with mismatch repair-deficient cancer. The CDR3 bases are TGCGCCAGCAGTCGGGGGGACGTCTACGCCTACGAGCAGTACTTC. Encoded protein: CASSRGDVYAYEQYF.